This T cell receptor (beta chain) was found in a study of identical twins. Study-wide findings and caveats: Out-of-frame alpha sequences that twins shared showed excess low generation probability.

Remarks on this clonotype: The target antigen is unknown.

TCRdb reprocessed the 5' RACE reads with MiXCR, giving one entry per CDR3 protein. Of about 890,000 distinct CDR3 sequences listed, over 9% were seen once; the top ten hold about 1.5%. This CDR3 region has 14 residues. V lost 3 bases, J lost 4 bases, and 13 bases lay in between. From germline, CDR1 is DFQATT and CDR2 SNEGSKA (reference sequence). Separately, the same data were catalogued under a study of yellow fever vaccine responses in identical twins.

Sequenced input: PBMCs. This rearrangement joins TRBV20-1 to TRBJ1-5; possibly TRBD1 for D (6 bases). The clonotype originates from a woman between 18 and 29 years old in good health. CDR3 bases: TGCAGTGCTAGCCCGACAGGAGTTAATCAGCCCCAGCATTTT. It is translated as CSASPTGVNQPQHF.